The 24 T cell receptor beta chains below all came from one sample that was sequenced in a study of blood T cell repertoires in COVID-19. The table came from immunoSEQ multiplex PCR; TCRdb's copy has only in-frame clones and leaves some out. The sample has about 150,000 clones; around 80% are singletons. The sample taken for sequencing was peripheral blood. The source of these receptors is a human donor with acute or convalescent COVID-19. The donor label of this sample is uncertain.

The CDR3 DNA reads TGCGCCAGCAGCTTGCAGGTTGGCAGCTACGAGCAGTACTTC. This encodes CASSLQVGSYEQYF. The rearrangement joins TRBV5-1 to TRBJ2-7; unclear D gene. CDR1 is SGHRS, CDR2 YFSETQ, per germline. The CDR3 contains 14 residues. The V end was cut by 1 base, the J end by 3 bases, with 11 bases between.

The genes are TRBV11-3 and TRBJ2-1, with 11 bases fitting TRBD2. The germline V gene encodes CDR1 SGHNT and CDR2 YENEEA. The length of the CDR3 is 15 residues. The V segment lost 3 bases and the J segment 4 bases; nucleotides outside the gene matches: 2. In DNA form, the CDR3 reads TGTGCCAGCAGCTTTTTAGCGGGGGGGTACAATGAGCAGTTCTTC. This gives the protein CASSFLAGGYNEQFF.

The table lists this clone with a few counts. Other DNA sequences within the sample encode an identical CDR3. The CDR3 protein is CASSFQGPGTEAFF. Written as DNA, the CDR3 is TGTGCCAGCAGCTTTCAGGGTCCCGGCACTGAAGCTTTCTTT. The chain links TRBV7-9 to TRBJ1-1; possibly TRBD1 for D (5 bases). Germline V gene lookup returns CDR1 SEHNR and CDR2 FQNEAQ (reference sequence). The CDR3 covers 14 residues. V shed 3 bases and J shed 4 bases, with 12 bases lying between them.

This sequence joins TRBV11-2 and TRBJ1-2; 7 bases are shared with TRBD1. The CDR3 runs 13 residues. The V segment lost 5 bases and the J segment 4 bases; nucleotides outside the gene matches: 4. The germline gives CDR1 SGHAT, CDR2 FQNNGV. The CDR3 region is CASSQTGSYGYTF. DNA of the CDR3: TGTGCCAGCAGCCAGACAGGGTCCTATGGCTACACCTTC.

The chain joins TRBV11-2 to TRBJ1-2; TRBD1 matches at 8 bases. The CDR3 contains 17 residues. After removal of 0 bases from V and 4 bases from J, the junction contained 10 bases not matched to a gene. Germline values: CDR1 SGHAT, CDR2 FQNNGV. As DNA, the CDR3 is TGTGCCAGCAGCTTAGATATGTTGGCAGGGGGCGCCTATGGCTACACCTTC. Its translation is CASSLDMLAGGAYGYTF.

This clone was picked up a small number of times. J is TRBJ2-3 and V is TRBV18; D is possibly TRBD1 (5 bases). The CDR3 contains 14 residues. Germline CDR1 is KGHSH and CDR2 is LQKENI. The V end was cut by 2 bases, the J end by 4 bases, with 10 bases between. The CDR3 is CASSPGADADTQYF. The CDR3 DNA follows: TGTGCCAGCTCACCAGGGGCAGACGCAGATACGCAGTATTTT.

The sample holds one count of this clone. This chain joins TRBV7-2 and TRBJ1-2, with 7 bases aligning to TRBD1. The CDR3 extends over 13 amino acids. Germline CDR1 is SGHTA and CDR2 is FQGNSA. With V trimmed by 5 bases and J by 4 bases, 4 bases remained unmatched. The CDR3 sequence is CASSPQGIYGYTF. CDR3 nucleotides: TGTGCCAGCAGCCCACAGGGGATCTATGGCTACACCTTC.

The chain carries TRBV6-5 and TRBJ1-2; 8 bases are a match to TRBD1. Germline V gene lookup returns CDR1 MNHEY and CDR2 SVGAGI. This CDR3 is built from 15 residues. Unmatched junction bases numbered 11, after V lost 8 bases and J lost 3 bases. The CDR3 DNA reads as TGTGCCAGCGCTGGCCCGGCAGGGGGCGACTATGGCTACACCTTC. Translation gives CASAGPAGGDYGYTF.

V and J are TRBV12-5 and TRBJ1-5; 7 bases line up with TRBD1. Trimming took 7 bases from V and 0 from J; bases not matched to a gene: 12. In germline, CDR1 is LGHNT, CDR2 FRNRAP. This CDR3 is 17 amino acids long. The CDR3 DNA reads TGTGCTAGTGCCCGGGGACAGATAATTTATAGCAATCAGCCCCAGCATTTT. Translated: CASARGQIIYSNQPQHF.

The chain employs TRBV9 and TRBJ2-3; no reliable D call. The CDR3 runs 15 residues. The germline V gene encodes CDR1 SGDLS and CDR2 YYNGEE. V lost 0 bases and J 0 bases, leaving 8 bases between the germline ends. CDR3 region: CASSVDPRSTDTQYF. In DNA form, the CDR3 reads TGTGCCAGCAGCGTAGACCCGAGAAGCACAGATACGCAGTATTTT.

The chain is built from TRBV11-3 and TRBJ2-3; possible D gene TRBD2, 5 bases. Per germline, CDR1 SGHNT and CDR2 YENEEA. V gave up 4 bases and J gave up 4 bases, with 12 bases separating them. This CDR3 region has 14 residues. The CDR3: CASSSEGLADTQYF. CDR3 in DNA: TGTGCCAGCAGCTCTGAGGGTCTAGCAGATACGCAGTATTTT.

The chain carries TRBV27 and TRBJ2-7; 8 bases are a match to TRBD1. CDR1 is MNHEY, CDR2 SMNVEV, per germline (reference sequence). V shed 6 bases and J 0 bases; nucleotides not matched to a gene: 10. This CDR3 has 16 amino acids. Written as DNA, the CDR3 is TGTGCCAGCAGCCGGTGGACAGGGATAAGCTCCTACGAGCAGTACTTC. It yields the protein CASSRWTGISSYEQYF.

The CDR3 sequence is CASMGIGEAGFSPLHF. The CDR3 DNA reads TGTGCCAGCATGGGGATTGGGGAGGCAGGGTTTTCACCCCTCCACTTT. The chain carries TRBV6-6 and TRBJ1-6; D might be TRBD1 (5 bases). This CDR3 region has 16 residues. Germline CDR1 reads MNHNY; CDR2 reads SVGAGI (reference sequence). Trimming took off 7 bases at V and 9 bases at J, with 22 bases between the two ends.

Comment on this clone: The sample has other DNA sequences that encode this CDR3 too. V and J are TRBV5-1 and TRBJ1-2; possible D gene TRBD1, 5 bases. Germline V CDR1 and CDR2: SGHRS, YFSETQ. The CDR3 spans 13 residues. The V and J ends lost 0 bases and 8 bases respectively, with 11 bases between them. CDR3 in amino acids: CASSLGQGRGYTF. The CDR3 bases are TGCGCCAGCAGCTTGGGGCAGGGCAGGGGCTACACCTTC.

The chain couples TRBV19 to TRBJ1-2; the D is unclear. CDR1 and CDR2 from the germline V gene are LNHDA and SQIVND (reference sequence). V was pared by 5 bases and J by 0 bases, with 10 bases between. This CDR3 contains 14 residues. The CDR3 nucleotides are TGTGCCAGTAGTTCCTCCACGGCTAACTATGGCTACACCTTC. Translating gives CASSSSTANYGYTF.

V is TRBV9 and J is TRBJ1-1; TRBD1 is a possible D gene (5 bases). The CDR3 is 14 amino acids. Trimming removed 4 bases at V and 0 bases at J, with 10 bases between. Germline CDR1 reads SGDLS; CDR2 reads YYNGEE. The CDR3 sequence is CASSTGLLNTEAFF. CDR3 nucleotide sequence: TGTGCCAGCAGCACGGGACTCTTGAACACTGAAGCTTTCTTT.

The chain uses TRBV30 and TRBJ1-3, with no clear D. V was clipped by 0 bases and J by 5 bases, with 14 bases between them. This CDR3 has 15 residues. Germline V gene lookup returns CDR1 GTSNPN and CDR2 SVGIG (reference sequence). CDR3 nucleotides: TGTGCCTGGAGTGTAAACCGAAATGGCAGAAACACCATATATTTT. It translates to CAWSVNRNGRNTIYF.

This clone was recorded only once. The CDR3 here is CASSPLRPSAGPLHF. The CDR3 DNA reads as TGTGCCAGCAGTCCGCTCCGGCCTTCCGCGGGACCCCTCCACTTT. The gene calls are TRBV6-5 and TRBJ1-6; D is ambiguous. The germline V gene encodes CDR1 MNHEY and CDR2 SVGAGI. The ends were cut back, 5 bases at V and 12 bases at J, with 20 bases in the middle. The CDR3 is 15 amino acids.

The chain employs TRBV12-2 and TRBJ1-2; TRBD1 is taken as the D call from the table, unchecked against the DNA. TRBV12-2 is noted as a pseudogene. The CDR3 contains 13 residues. DNA of the CDR3: TGTGCAAGTCGCTGGGACAGTTATTATGGCTACACCTTC. Protein: CASRWDSYYGYTF.

The V and J genes are TRBV12-3 or TRBV12-4 and TRBJ1-1; D remains ambiguous. The ends were cut back, 1 base at V and 4 bases at J, with 7 bases in the middle. The CDR3 runs to 13 residues. CDR3 sequence: CASSLGGSTEAFF. In DNA form, the CDR3 reads TGTGCCAGCAGTTTAGGTGGGAGCACTGAAGCTTTCTTT.

This chain connects TRBV18 to TRBJ2-7, with TRBD1 matching over 9 bases. V trimming: 2 bases; J trimming: 5 bases; junction bases outside the gene matches: 7. The V gene's germline CDR1 is KGHSH and CDR2 LQKENI. The CDR3 runs 15 residues. The CDR3 sequence is CASSPGTGYRNEQYF. CDR3 DNA sequence: TGTGCCAGCTCACCAGGGACAGGGTATAGAAACGAGCAGTACTTC.

V and J are TRBV3-1 (or the pseudogene TRBV3-2) and TRBJ2-3; TRBD2 might be the D (6 bases). The V end lost 6 bases, the J end lost 1 base, and 17 bases lay between the germline ends. The CDR3 extends over 16 amino acids. Per germline, CDR1 LGHDT and CDR2 YNNKEL (reference sequence). CDR3 protein: CASSPRAGLGTDTQYF. Written as DNA, the CDR3 is TGTGCCAGCAGTCCGAGGGCGGGGTTGGGCACAGATACGCAGTATTTT.

V is TRBV19 and J is TRBJ1-5; a possible D gene is TRBD1 (6 bases). This CDR3 contains 14 residues. Trimming stripped 6 bases from V and 4 bases from J, with 13 bases between. The V gene's germline CDR1 is LNHDA and CDR2 SQIVND (reference sequence). CDR3 nucleotide sequence: TGTGCCAGTAGATCTCTTCAGGGGAATCAGCCCCAGCATTTT. Protein: CASRSLQGNQPQHF.

The chain combines TRBV29-1 with TRBJ1-2; D may be TRBD1 (6 bases). CDR3 length equals 12 residues. The V gene's germline CDR1 is SQVTM and CDR2 ANQGSEA. V lost 6 bases, J lost 2 bases, and 10 bases lay in between. CDR3 DNA sequence: TGCAGCGTGGGGACAAGAAACTATGGCTACACCTTC. It encodes CSVGTRNYGYTF.